This is a list of T cell receptor beta chains from one sample in a study of human thymus T cells. Here immunoSEQ multiplex PCR was the method, and the copy in TCRdb shows in-frame clones only, minus some. The sample includes under 150,000 clones, around 94% of them seen just once. The sequenced sample consisted of thymus tissue. These receptors were obtained from a boy less than two years old with a congenital heart defect but otherwise immunologically healthy. The CDR3 runs from the conserved cysteine through the conserved F or W. Fields, in order: D gene, V gene, CDR3 protein. D genes are given only for firm matches.

d_call: TRBD2
v_call: TRBV4-1
cdr3_aa: CASSQETSGGAYEQYF

d_call: NA
v_call: TRBV28
cdr3_aa: CASSYLGEQYF

d_call: TRBD2
v_call: TRBV7-8
cdr3_aa: CASSYRSSGGVGFF

d_call: TRBD1
v_call: TRBV28
cdr3_aa: CASRPPYRGGGTEAFF

d_call: TRBD2
v_call: TRBV5-1
cdr3_aa: CASSLDRGGLNEQFF

d_call: TRBD1
v_call: TRBV28
cdr3_aa: CATSQTQGARGYTF

d_call: NA
v_call: TRBV18
cdr3_aa: CASSSQPKASYEQYF

d_call: NA
v_call: TRBV27
cdr3_aa: CASSSHGPVNNEQFF

d_call: NA
v_call: TRBV11-2
cdr3_aa: CASSLLPANKGPYEQYF

d_call: NA
v_call: TRBV4-1
cdr3_aa: CASSQDLGGDTEAFF

d_call: TRBD1
v_call: TRBV28
cdr3_aa: CASSFYGTAYEQYF

d_call: NA
v_call: TRBV28
cdr3_aa: CASMRRTFENTEAFF

d_call: TRBD1
v_call: TRBV6-5
cdr3_aa: CASRGQGAVAFF

d_call: TRBD2
v_call: TRBV7-2
cdr3_aa: CASSHETSGDPGETQYF

d_call: NA
v_call: TRBV27
cdr3_aa: CASSGLPGNYGYTF

d_call: NA
v_call: TRBV6-1
cdr3_aa: CASSPTVNYGYTF

d_call: TRBD2
v_call: TRBV5-1
cdr3_aa: CASSLLTSGAEPQETQYF

d_call: NA
v_call: TRBV28
cdr3_aa: CASSFVGNTEAFF

d_call: NA
v_call: TRBV28
cdr3_aa: CASSDAIRGGSGETQYF

d_call: NA
v_call: TRBV4-3
cdr3_aa: CASSQDPGGETQYF

d_call: NA
v_call: TRBV6-1
cdr3_aa: CASSVTGRDTEAFF

d_call: NA
v_call: TRBV11-3
cdr3_aa: CASSLLARSSNQPQHF

d_call: TRBD1
v_call: TRBV9
cdr3_aa: CASSTQDRGGSPLHF

d_call: NA
v_call: TRBV27
cdr3_aa: CASSLSLKGWNYGYTF

d_call: NA
v_call: TRBV7-2
cdr3_aa: CASSLRVVNEQFF

d_call: TRBD1
v_call: TRBV11-3
cdr3_aa: CASSSGGGNTQYF

d_call: NA
v_call: TRBV4-1
cdr3_aa: CASSPFGRGSGNTIYF

d_call: NA
v_call: TRBV5-6
cdr3_aa: CASSFKGNTQYF

d_call: NA
v_call: TRBV28
cdr3_aa: CASNKYGYTF

d_call: NA
v_call: TRBV5-1
cdr3_aa: CASSLGWVGGPSYEQYF

d_call: TRBD1
v_call: TRBV19
cdr3_aa: CASSINGGTGSNQPQHF

d_call: TRBD1
v_call: TRBV5-6
cdr3_aa: CASSLPGQGYEKLFF

d_call: NA
v_call: TRBV6-6
cdr3_aa: CASRLGKENSPLHF

d_call: TRBD2
v_call: TRBV7-2
cdr3_aa: CASSPDSGGGNNEQFF

d_call: NA
v_call: TRBV27
cdr3_aa: CASSPGRNPNTDTQYF

d_call: TRBD2
v_call: TRBV5-4
cdr3_aa: CASTRPTSGHSGANVLTF

d_call: NA
v_call: TRBV18
cdr3_aa: CASSPNREVFGRRGDTGELFF

d_call: NA
v_call: TRBV19
cdr3_aa: CASSIGGSETQYF

d_call: TRBD1
v_call: TRBV4-3
cdr3_aa: CASSPGQGSSYEQYF

d_call: NA
v_call: TRBV29-1
cdr3_aa: CSVGWVFTDTQYF

d_call: TRBD1
v_call: TRBV20-1
cdr3_aa: CSASTGGAAFF

d_call: TRBD1
v_call: TRBV28
cdr3_aa: CASNLNRDRGDGYTF

d_call: NA
v_call: TRBV5-1
cdr3_aa: CASSSKQETQYF

d_call: NA
v_call: TRBV5-6
cdr3_aa: CASSLSERPQPQHF

d_call: NA
v_call: TRBV30
cdr3_aa: CAWSGAREGCEQYF

d_call: TRBD2
v_call: TRBV13
cdr3_aa: CASSSFLAGGRKNIQYF

d_call: TRBD1
v_call: TRBV6-1
cdr3_aa: CALDRGSNEQYF

d_call: TRBD1
v_call: TRBV6-1
cdr3_aa: CASGRGTGGENTIYF

d_call: NA
v_call: TRBV5-8
cdr3_aa: CASSAGESPLHF

d_call: NA
v_call: TRBV5-6
cdr3_aa: CASSLRPGPYEQYF

d_call: TRBD1
v_call: TRBV28
cdr3_aa: CASSLKDRAGEQYF

d_call: NA
v_call: TRBV10-3
cdr3_aa: CAISGTQYF

d_call: NA
v_call: TRBV28
cdr3_aa: CASMGGRYEQYF

d_call: NA
v_call: TRBV4-3
cdr3_aa: CASSQDERDTEAFF

d_call: NA
v_call: TRBV10-2
cdr3_aa: CAISDWRSSYEQFF

d_call: TRBD1
v_call: TRBV7-2
cdr3_aa: CASSFLQGENTGELFF

d_call: NA
v_call: TRBV27
cdr3_aa: CASSLFAGRSTDTQYF